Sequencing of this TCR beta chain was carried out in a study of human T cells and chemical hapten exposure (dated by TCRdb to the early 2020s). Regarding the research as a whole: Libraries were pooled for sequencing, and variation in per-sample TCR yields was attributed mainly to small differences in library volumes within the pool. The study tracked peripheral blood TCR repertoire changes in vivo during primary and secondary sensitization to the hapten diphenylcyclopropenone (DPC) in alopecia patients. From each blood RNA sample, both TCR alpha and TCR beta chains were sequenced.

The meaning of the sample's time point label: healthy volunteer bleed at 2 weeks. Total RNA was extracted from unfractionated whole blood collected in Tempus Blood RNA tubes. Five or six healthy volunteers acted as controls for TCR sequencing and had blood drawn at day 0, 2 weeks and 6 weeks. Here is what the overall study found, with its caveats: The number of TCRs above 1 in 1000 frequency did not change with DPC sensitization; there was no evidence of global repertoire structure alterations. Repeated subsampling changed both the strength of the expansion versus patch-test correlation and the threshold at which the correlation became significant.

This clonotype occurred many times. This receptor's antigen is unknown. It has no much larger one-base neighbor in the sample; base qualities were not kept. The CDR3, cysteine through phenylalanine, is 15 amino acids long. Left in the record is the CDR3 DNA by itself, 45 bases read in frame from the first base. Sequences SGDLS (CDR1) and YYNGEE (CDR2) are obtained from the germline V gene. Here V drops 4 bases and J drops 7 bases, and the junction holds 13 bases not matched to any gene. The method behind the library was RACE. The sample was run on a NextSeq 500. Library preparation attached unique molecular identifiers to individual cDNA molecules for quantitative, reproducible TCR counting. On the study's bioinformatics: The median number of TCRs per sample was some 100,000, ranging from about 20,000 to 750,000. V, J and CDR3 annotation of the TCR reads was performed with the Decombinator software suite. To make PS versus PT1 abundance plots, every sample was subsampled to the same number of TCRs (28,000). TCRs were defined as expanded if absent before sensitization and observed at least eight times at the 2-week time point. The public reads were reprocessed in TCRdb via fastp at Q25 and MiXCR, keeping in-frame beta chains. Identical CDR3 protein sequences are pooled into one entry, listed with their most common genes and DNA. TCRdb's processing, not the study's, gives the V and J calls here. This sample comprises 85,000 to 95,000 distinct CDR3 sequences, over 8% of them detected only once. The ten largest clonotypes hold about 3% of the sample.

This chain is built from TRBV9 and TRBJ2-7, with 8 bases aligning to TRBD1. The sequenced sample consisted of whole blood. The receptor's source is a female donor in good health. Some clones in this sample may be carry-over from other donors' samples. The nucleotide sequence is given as TGTGCCAGCAGCCCCACCGGACAGGGATTGGGGGAGCAGTACTTC. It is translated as CASSPTGQGLGEQYF.